The 15 T cell receptor beta chains below all came from one sample that was sequenced in a study of blood T cell repertoires in COVID-19. Method: immunoSEQ multiplex PCR; TCRdb's copy keeps in-frame clones and lacks some. This repertoire shows around 91,000 clones, 85% found once; its top ten account for 35% to 40%. The specimen sequenced was peripheral blood. Receptors were obtained from a man older than 75 with acute or convalescent COVID-19.

The chain couples TRBV6-6 to TRBJ1-5; D not resolved. This CDR3 contains 15 residues. V shed 2 bases and J shed 2 bases, with 10 bases lying between them. Per germline, CDR1 MNHNY and CDR2 SVGAGI (reference sequence). CDR3 DNA: TGTGCCAGCAGTTACCTCCCCGTTGGCAATCAGCCCCAGCATTTT. It encodes CASSYLPVGNQPQHF.

This rearrangement joins TRBV11-3 to TRBJ1-6; possibly TRBD1 for D (6 bases). CDR1 SGHNT and CDR2 YENEEA come from the germline V gene. CDR3 length: 14 residues. With 4 bases removed from V and 4 bases from J, the gap between germline ends came to 8 bases. The CDR3 spells CASSSGQYNSPLHF. The CDR3 bases are TGTGCCAGCAGCTCAGGACAGTATAATTCACCCCTCCACTTT.

This chain connects TRBV14 to TRBJ2-3, with D perhaps TRBD2 (6 bases). Germline V gene sequence: CDR1 SGHDN, CDR2 FVKESK. V lost 1 base to trimming and J lost 5 bases, with 10 bases between them. The CDR3 runs 14 residues. The CDR3 loop is CASSQAGLRDTQYF. For the CDR3, the DNA is TGTGCCAGCAGCCAAGCGGGACTGAGAGATACGCAGTATTTT.

This clone was picked up many times. The chain has TRBV28 and TRBJ1-6; D uncertain. V lost 8 bases and J 0 bases, leaving 5 bases between the germline ends. The CDR3 has 13 residues. CDR1 is MDHEN and CDR2 is SYDVKM in the germline V gene. The CDR3 sequence is CASLSSYNSPLHF. CDR3 bases: TGTGCCAGCTTGAGCTCCTATAATTCACCCCTCCACTTT.

V is TRBV7-2 and J is TRBJ2-1; the D gene is possibly TRBD2 (5 bases). Per germline, CDR1 SGHTA and CDR2 FQGNSA. V shed 5 bases and J shed 1 base, with 12 bases lying between them. This CDR3 comprises 15 residues. The CDR3 sequence: CASSPRTGSYNEQFF. For the CDR3, the DNA is TGTGCCAGCAGCCCTCGTACGGGGTCCTACAATGAGCAGTTCTTC.

J is TRBJ2-7 and V is TRBV5-1, with TRBD1 matching 8 bases. Looked up from germline, CDR1 is SGHRS and CDR2 is YFSETQ. CDR3 size: 15 residues. V lost 0 bases and J lost 4; bases outside the gene matches: 6. The CDR3 DNA reads as TGCGCCAGCAGCTTGGCAGGGACAGGAAGGTACGAGCAGTACTTC. It yields the protein CASSLAGTGRYEQYF.

In this sample, this clone turned up a few times. The gene calls are TRBV28 and TRBJ2-3; D is ambiguous. CDR3 size: 13 residues. Germline V lookup: CDR1 MDHEN, CDR2 SYDVKM. Deletions cut 6 bases from V and 6 bases from J, with 13 bases between. The CDR3 here is CASSPPRRDTQYF. CDR3 coding DNA: TGTGCCAGCAGCCCCCCACGCAGGGATACGCAGTATTTT.

The sample holds one count of this clone. This chain uses TRBV19 with TRBJ1-5, with D perhaps TRBD1 (6 bases). The CDR3 is 14 amino acids. The germline V gene has CDR1 LNHDA and CDR2 SQIVND (reference sequence). The V end lost 6 bases, the J end lost 4 bases, and 13 bases lay between the germline ends. The CDR3 protein is CASSLQGANQPQHF. CDR3 DNA sequence: TGTGCCAGTAGCCTACAGGGTGCGAATCAGCCCCAGCATTTT.

J is TRBJ1-1 and V is TRBV5-5, with a weak D call TRBD1 (6 bases). Trimming took off 5 bases at V and 3 bases at J, with 20 bases between the two ends. The CDR3 spans 16 residues. CDR1 and CDR2 (germline): SGHKS, YYEKEE (reference sequence). The chain's CDR3 is CASRVDLGAFYTEAFF. The CDR3 bases are TGTGCCAGCAGGGTGGATCTGGGGGCGTTTTACACTGAAGCTTTCTTT.

The J gene is TRBJ1-1, the V gene TRBV18, with D uncertain. Germline CDR1 reads KGHSH; CDR2 reads LQKENI. Trimming cost V 1 base and J 0 bases, with 9 bases left between them. The CDR3 length is 15 residues. The CDR3 sequence is CASSPRRTVNTEAFF. CDR3 nucleotides: TGTGCCAGCTCACCACGGAGAACCGTGAACACTGAAGCTTTCTTT.

The rearrangement links TRBV28 to TRBJ1-3, with D unclear. V shed 4 bases and J shed 0 bases, with 7 bases lying between them. Per germline, CDR1 MDHEN and CDR2 SYDVKM. The CDR3 length is 14 residues. CDR3 residues: CASSSPNSGNTIYF. The CDR3 bases are TGTGCCAGCAGTTCCCCAAACTCTGGAAACACCATATATTTT.

The chain is built from TRBV6-5 and TRBJ2-5; 11 nucleotides match TRBD1. Germline assignment: CDR1 MNHEY and CDR2 SVGAGI. The CDR3 totals 13 residues. V lost 8 bases to trimming and J lost 5 bases; unmatched junction nucleotides: 4. The CDR3 sequence is CASGQGAVETQYF. As DNA, the CDR3 is TGTGCCAGCGGACAGGGGGCTGTCGAGACCCAGTACTTC.

V usage is TRBV6-5 and J usage is TRBJ1-4, with D tentatively TRBD1 (6 bases). The CDR3 covers 14 residues. V was trimmed by 2 bases and J by 7 bases, leaving 11 bases between them. The germline V gene encodes CDR1 MNHEY and CDR2 SVGAGI. CDR3 in DNA: TGTGCCAGCAGTTACGCCGGGACACCTGAAAAACTGTTTTTT. It specifies CASSYAGTPEKLFF.

The chain has TRBV3-1 (or the pseudogene TRBV3-2) and TRBJ1-2; D perhaps matches TRBD1 (5 bases). This CDR3 region has 15 residues. V was clipped by 4 bases and J by 5 bases, with 17 bases between them. The germline CDR1 and CDR2 sequences are LGHDT and YNNKEL (reference sequence). CDR3 residues: CASSRGGSGGYGYTF. CDR3 sequence (DNA): TGTGCCAGCAGCCGGGGAGGGTCCGGGGGTTATGGCTACACCTTC.

The chain combines TRBV5-4 with TRBJ2-1; TRBD2 agrees at 10 bases. CDR3 length equals 16 residues. The V gene's germline CDR1 is SGHNT and CDR2 YYREEE (reference sequence). The junction had 14 bases not matched to a gene; V was cut back by 4 bases and J by 10 bases. The chain's CDR3 is CASSQGAGGREQEQFF. CDR3 bases: TGTGCCAGCAGCCAGGGAGCGGGGGGGAGGGAACAGGAGCAGTTCTTC.